The sample holds many counts of the clone carrying this T cell receptor (beta chain). The data were taken from a study of neurological immune-mediated disorders. MiXCR, applied by TCRdb to the 5' RACE reads, yields one record per CDR3 protein. The data hold around 83,000 distinct CDR3 sequences, with around an eighth observed a single time. CDR3 size: 14 residues. V shed 5 bases and J 7 bases; nucleotides not matched to a gene: 11. Germline values: CDR1 SGHDT, CDR2 YYEEEE. Specimen: PBMCs. The chain has TRBV5-6 and TRBJ2-5; 7 bases are shared with TRBD1. The TCR comes from a woman aged 50 to 60 in good health. The CDR3 sequence is CASRPGTARGTQYF. Written as DNA, the CDR3 is TGTGCCAGCAGACCGGGGACAGCAAGAGGGACCCAGTACTTC.